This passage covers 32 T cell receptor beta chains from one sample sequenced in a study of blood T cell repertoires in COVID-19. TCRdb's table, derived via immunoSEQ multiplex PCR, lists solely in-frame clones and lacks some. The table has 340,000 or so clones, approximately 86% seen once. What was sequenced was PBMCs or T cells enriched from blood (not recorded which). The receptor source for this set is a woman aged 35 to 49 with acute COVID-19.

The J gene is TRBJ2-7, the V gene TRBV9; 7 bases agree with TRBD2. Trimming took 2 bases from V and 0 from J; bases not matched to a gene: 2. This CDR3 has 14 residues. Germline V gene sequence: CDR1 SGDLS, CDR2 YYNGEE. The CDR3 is CASSVGEGSYEQYF. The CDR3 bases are TGTGCCAGCAGCGTCGGGGAGGGCTCCTACGAGCAGTACTTC.

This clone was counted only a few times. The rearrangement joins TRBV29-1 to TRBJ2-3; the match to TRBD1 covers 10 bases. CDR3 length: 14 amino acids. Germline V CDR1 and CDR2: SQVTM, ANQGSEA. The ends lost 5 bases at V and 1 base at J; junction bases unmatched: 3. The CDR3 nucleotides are TGCAGCGTTTGGGACAGGGGCCGCACAGATACGCAGTATTTT. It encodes CSVWDRGRTDTQYF.

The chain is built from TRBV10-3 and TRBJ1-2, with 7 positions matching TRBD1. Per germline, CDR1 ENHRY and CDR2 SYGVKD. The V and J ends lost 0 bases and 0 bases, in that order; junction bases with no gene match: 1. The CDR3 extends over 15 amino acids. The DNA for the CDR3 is TGTGCCATCAGTGAGTCGACAGGGACTAACTATGGCTACACCTTC. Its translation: CAISESTGTNYGYTF.

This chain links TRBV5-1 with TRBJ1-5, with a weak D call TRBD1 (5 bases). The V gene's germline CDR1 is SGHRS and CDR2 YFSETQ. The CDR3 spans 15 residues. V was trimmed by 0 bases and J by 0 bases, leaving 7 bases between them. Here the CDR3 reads CASSLEGISNQPQHF. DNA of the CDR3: TGCGCCAGCAGCTTGGAGGGGATTAGCAATCAGCCCCAGCATTTT.

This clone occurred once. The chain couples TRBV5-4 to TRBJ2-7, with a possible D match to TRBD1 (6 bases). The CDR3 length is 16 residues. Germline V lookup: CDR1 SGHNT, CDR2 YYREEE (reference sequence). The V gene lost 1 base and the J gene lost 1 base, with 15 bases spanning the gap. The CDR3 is CASSLWPGQSSYEQYF. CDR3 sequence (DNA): TGTGCCAGCAGCTTGTGGCCGGGACAATCGTCCTACGAGCAGTACTTC.

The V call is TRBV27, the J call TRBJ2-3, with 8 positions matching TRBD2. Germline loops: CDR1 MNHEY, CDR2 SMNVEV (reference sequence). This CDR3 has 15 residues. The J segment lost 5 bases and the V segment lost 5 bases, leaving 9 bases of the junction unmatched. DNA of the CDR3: TGTGCCAGCAGTCGGACTAGCTTAACCCAAGATACGCAGTATTTT. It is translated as CASSRTSLTQDTQYF.

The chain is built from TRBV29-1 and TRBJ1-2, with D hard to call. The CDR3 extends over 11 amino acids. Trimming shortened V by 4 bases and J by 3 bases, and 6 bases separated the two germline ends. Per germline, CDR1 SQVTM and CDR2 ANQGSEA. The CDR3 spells CSVVRDYGYTF. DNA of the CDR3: TGCAGCGTTGTCCGGGACTATGGCTACACCTTC.

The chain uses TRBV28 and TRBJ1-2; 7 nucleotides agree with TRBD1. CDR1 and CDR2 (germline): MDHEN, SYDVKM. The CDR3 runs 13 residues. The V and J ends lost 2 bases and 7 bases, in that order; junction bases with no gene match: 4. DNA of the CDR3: TGTGCCAGCAGTTTAAGGGGGCCGGGTGGCTACACCTTC. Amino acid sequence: CASSLRGPGGYTF.

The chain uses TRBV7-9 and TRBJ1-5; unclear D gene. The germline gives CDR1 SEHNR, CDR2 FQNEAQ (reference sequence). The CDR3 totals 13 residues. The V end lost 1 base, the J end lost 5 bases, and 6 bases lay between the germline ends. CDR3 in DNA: TGTGCCAGCAGCTTAGGAGGGCATCAGCCCCAGCATTTT. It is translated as CASSLGGHQPQHF.

The CDR3, as DNA: TGTGCCAGCTCACCAACCCCAACAGGGGATAACTATGGCTACACCTTC. This translates into CASSPTPTGDNYGYTF. The J gene is TRBJ1-2, the V gene TRBV18; 7 bases align to TRBD1. The V gene end was trimmed by 2 bases and the J gene end by 1 base; junction bases not matched to a gene: 7. The germline gives CDR1 KGHSH, CDR2 LQKENI. The CDR3 length is 16 residues.

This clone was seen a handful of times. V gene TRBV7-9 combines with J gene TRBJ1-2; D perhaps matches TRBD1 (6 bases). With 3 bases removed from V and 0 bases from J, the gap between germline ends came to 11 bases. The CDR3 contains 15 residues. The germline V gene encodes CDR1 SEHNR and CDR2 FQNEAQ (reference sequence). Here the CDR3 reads CASSFQGSANYGYTF. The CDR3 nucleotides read TGTGCCAGCAGCTTTCAGGGGTCCGCTAACTATGGCTACACCTTC.

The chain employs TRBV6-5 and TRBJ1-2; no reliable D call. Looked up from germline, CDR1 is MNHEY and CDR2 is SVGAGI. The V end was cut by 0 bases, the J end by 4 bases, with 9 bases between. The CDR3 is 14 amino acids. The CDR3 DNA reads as TGTGCCAGCAGTTACTCGACACAGACCTATGGCTACACCTTC. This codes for CASSYSTQTYGYTF.

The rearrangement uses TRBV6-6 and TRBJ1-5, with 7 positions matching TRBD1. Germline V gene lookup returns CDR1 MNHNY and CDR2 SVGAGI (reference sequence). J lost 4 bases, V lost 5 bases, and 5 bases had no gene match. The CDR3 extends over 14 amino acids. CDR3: CASSIQGVNQPQHF. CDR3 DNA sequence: TGTGCCAGCAGTATCCAGGGGGTTAATCAGCCCCAGCATTTT.

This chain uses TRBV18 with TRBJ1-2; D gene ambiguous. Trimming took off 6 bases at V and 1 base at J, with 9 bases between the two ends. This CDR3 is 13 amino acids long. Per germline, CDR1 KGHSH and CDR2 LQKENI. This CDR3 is CASSVQSNYGYTF. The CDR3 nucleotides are TGTGCCAGCTCGGTACAGAGTAACTATGGCTACACCTTC.

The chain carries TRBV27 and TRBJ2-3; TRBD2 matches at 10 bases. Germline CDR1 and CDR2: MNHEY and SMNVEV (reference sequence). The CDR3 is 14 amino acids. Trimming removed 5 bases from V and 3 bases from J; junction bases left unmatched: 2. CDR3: CASSSGRDTDTQYF. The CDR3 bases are TGTGCCAGCAGTAGCGGGAGGGATACAGATACGCAGTATTTT.

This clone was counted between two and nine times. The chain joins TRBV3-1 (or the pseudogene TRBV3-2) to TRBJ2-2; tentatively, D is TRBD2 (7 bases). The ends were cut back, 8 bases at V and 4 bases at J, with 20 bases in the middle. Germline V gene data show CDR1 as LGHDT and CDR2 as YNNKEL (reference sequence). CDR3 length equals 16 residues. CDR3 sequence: CASHHRGARSTGELFF. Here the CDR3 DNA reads TGTGCCAGCCACCACCGGGGGGCAAGGAGCACCGGGGAGCTGTTTTTT.

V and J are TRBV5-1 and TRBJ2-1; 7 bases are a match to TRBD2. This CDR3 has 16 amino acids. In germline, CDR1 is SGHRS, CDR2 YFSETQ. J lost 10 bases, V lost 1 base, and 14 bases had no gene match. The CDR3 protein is CASSLRVAGRTDEQFF. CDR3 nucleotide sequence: TGCGCCAGCAGCTTGCGGGTAGCGGGCCGGACCGACGAGCAGTTCTTC.

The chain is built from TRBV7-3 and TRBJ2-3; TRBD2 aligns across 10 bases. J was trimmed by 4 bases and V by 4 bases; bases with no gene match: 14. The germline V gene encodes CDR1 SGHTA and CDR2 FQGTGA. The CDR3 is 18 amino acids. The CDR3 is CASSSRAAPAGGPDTQYF. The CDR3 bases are TGTGCCAGCAGCTCAAGGGCCGCCCCAGCGGGGGGGCCAGATACGCAGTATTTT.

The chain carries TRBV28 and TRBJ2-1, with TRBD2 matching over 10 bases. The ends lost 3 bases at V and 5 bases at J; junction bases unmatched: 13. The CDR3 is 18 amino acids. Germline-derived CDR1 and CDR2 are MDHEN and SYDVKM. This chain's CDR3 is CASSLLWSGRALDNEQFF. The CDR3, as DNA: TGTGCCAGCAGTTTGCTCTGGAGCGGGAGGGCTTTGGACAATGAGCAGTTCTTC.

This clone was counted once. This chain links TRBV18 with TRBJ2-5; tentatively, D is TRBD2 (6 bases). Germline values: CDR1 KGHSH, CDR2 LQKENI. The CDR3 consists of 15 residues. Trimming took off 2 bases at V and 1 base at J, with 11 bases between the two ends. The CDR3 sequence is CASSPVGLVQETQYF. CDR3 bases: TGTGCCAGCTCACCAGTGGGACTGGTCCAAGAGACCCAGTACTTC. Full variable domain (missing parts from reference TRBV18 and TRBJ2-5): NAGVMQNPRHLVRRRGQEARLRCSPMKGHSHVYWYRQLPEEGLKFMVYLQKENIIDESGMPKERFSAEFPKEGPSILRIQQVVRGDSAAYFCASSPVGLVQETQYFGPGTRLLVL.

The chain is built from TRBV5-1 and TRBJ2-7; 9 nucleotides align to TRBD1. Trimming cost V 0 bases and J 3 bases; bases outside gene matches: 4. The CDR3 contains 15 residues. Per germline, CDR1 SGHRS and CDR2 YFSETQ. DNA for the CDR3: TGCGCCAGCAGCTTGGCCGGGACAGGGCTCTACGAGCAGTACTTC. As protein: CASSLAGTGLYEQYF.

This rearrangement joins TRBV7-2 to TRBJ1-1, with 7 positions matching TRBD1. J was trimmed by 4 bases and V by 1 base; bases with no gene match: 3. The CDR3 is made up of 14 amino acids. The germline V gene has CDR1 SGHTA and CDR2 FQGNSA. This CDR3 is CASSLGPGGTEAFF. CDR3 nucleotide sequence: TGTGCCAGCAGCTTAGGTCCAGGGGGCACTGAAGCTTTCTTT.

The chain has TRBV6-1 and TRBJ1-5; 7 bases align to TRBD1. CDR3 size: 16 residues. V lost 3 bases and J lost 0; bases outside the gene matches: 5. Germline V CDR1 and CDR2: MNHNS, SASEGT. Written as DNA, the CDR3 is TGTGCCAGCAGTGACTTTGACAGGGTTAGCAATCAGCCCCAGCATTTT. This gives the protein CASSDFDRVSNQPQHF.

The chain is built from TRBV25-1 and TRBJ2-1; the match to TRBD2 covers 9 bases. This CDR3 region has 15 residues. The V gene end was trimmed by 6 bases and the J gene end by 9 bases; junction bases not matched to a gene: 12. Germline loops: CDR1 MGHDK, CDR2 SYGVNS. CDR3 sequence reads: CASRRAGGPAAEQFF. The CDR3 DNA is TGTGCCAGCAGGCGGGCGGGAGGGCCGGCGGCTGAGCAGTTCTTC.

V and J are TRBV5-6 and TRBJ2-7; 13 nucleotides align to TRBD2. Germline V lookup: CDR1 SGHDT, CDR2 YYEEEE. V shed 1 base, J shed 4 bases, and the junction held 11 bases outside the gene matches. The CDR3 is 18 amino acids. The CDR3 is CASSLSRLGLAGSYEQYF. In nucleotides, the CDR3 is TGTGCCAGCAGCTTGAGCCGATTGGGACTAGCGGGGTCGTACGAGCAGTACTTC.

CDR3 residues: CAISPGGGSTDTQYF. The DNA of the CDR3 is TGTGCCATCTCCCCGGGGGGCGGAAGCACAGATACGCAGTATTTT. This chain links TRBV10-3 with TRBJ2-3, with D perhaps matching TRBD2 (7 bases). CDR1 is ENHRY, CDR2 SYGVKD, per germline. The ends were cut back, 8 bases at V and 0 bases at J, with 15 bases in the middle. This CDR3 comprises 15 residues.

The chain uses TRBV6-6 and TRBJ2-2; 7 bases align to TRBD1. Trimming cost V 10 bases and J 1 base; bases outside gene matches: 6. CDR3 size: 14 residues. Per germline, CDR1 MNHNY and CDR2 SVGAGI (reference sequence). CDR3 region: CAILRQGNTGELFF. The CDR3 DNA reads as TGTGCCATCCTAAGACAGGGGAACACCGGGGAGCTGTTTTTT.

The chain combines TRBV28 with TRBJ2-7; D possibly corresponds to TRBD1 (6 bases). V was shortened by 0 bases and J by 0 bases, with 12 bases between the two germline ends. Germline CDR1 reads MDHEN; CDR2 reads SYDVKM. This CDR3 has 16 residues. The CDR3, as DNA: TGTGCCAGCAGTTTATGGTCCGGGACACACTCCTACGAGCAGTACTTC. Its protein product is CASSLWSGTHSYEQYF.

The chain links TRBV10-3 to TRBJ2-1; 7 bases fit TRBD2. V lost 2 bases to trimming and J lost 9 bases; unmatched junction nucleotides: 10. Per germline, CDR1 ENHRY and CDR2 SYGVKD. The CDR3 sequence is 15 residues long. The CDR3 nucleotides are TGTGCCATCAGTGAGAGTTTGCGGGAGATTGTTGAGCAGTTCTTC. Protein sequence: CAISESLREIVEQFF.

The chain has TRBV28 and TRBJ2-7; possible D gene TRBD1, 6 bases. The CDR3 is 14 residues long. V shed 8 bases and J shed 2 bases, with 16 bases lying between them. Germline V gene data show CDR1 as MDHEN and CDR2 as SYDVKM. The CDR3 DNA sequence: TGTGCCAGCTTGGGACATGCCAAGGCCTACGAGCAGTACTTC. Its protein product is CASLGHAKAYEQYF.

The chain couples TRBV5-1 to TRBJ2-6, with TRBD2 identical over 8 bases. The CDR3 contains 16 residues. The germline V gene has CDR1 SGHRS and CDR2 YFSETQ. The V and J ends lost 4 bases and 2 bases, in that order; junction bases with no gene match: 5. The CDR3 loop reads CASSPFGGAGANVLTF. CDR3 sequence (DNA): TGCGCCAGCAGCCCCTTCGGGGGGGCTGGGGCCAACGTCCTGACTTTC. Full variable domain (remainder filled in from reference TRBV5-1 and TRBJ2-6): KAGVTQTPRYLIKTRGQQVTLSCSPISGHRSVSWYQQTPGQGLQFLFEYFSETQRNKGNFPGRFSGRQFSNSRSEMNVSTLELGDSALYLCASSPFGGAGANVLTFGAGSRLTVL.

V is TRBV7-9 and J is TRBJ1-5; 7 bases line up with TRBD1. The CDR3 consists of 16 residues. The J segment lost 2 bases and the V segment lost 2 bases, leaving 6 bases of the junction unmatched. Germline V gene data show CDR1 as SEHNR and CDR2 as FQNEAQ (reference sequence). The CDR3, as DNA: TGTGCCAGCAGCTTATGGACAGGTAGTGGCAATCAGCCCCAGCATTTT. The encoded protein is CASSLWTGSGNQPQHF.